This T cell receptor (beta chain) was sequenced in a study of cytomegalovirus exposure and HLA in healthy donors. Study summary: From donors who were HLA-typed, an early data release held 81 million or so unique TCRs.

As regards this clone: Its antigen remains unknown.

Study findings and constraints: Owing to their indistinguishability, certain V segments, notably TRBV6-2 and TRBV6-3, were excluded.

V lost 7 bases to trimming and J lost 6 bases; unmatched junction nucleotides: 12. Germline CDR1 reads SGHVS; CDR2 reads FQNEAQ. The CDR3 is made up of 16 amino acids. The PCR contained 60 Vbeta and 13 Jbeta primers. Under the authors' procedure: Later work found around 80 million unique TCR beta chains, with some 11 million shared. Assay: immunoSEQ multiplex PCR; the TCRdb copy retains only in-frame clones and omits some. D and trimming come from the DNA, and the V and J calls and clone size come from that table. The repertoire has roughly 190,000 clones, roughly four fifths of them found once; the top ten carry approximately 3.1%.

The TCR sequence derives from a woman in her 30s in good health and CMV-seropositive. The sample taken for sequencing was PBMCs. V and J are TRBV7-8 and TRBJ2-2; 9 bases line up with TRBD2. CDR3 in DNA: TGTGCCAGCAACGACCCGGGACTAGCTGTATCCGGGGAGCTGTTTTTT. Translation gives CASNDPGLAVSGELFF.